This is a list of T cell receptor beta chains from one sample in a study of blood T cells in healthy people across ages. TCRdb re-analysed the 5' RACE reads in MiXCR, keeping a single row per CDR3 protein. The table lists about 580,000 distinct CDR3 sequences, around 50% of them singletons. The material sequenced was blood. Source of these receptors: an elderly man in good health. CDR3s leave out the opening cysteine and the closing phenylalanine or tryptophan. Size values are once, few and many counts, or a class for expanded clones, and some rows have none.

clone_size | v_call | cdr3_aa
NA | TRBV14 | ASSQVTGGARDYGYT
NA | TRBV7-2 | ASSFGGGPDTQY
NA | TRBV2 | ASSSPGLAVQYEQY
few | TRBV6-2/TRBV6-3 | ASRTGSETQY
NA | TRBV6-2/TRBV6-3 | ASSSYRVKAYNEQF
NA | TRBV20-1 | SAGRGRGQPQH
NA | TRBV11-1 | ASSKPGQGGNEQF
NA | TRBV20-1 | SADRGTEAF
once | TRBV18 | ASSPPGKAADTQY
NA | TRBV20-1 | SAVEGQGRTQY
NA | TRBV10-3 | AISSGLYNEQF
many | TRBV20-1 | SASLPLAGYNEQF
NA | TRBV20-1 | SAHGVGTGTTHETQF
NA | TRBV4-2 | ASSQGRGPSYNEQF
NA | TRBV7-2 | ASSLGGLAGSTDTQY
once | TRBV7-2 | ASSLTVGDEQY
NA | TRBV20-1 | SAPEWQGRGDTQY
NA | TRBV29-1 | SSCEQY
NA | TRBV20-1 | SAPPLRGGFNEQF
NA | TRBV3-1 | ASSQRTGRYEQY
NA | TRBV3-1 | ASSHLFAGLNTGELF
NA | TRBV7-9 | ASSSTGAEQY
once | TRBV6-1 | ASSEIAGRTTGGYT
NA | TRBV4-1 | ASSQVVWPGGEEKLF
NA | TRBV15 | ATSRKPQGTNNKQF
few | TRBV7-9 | ASSLAMGSETQY
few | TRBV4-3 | ASSQEWGKDTGELF
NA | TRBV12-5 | ASGFTGQNDQETQY
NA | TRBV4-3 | ASSHARGRPNTEQF
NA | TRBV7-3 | ASSITLSGANVLT
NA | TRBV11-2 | ASSLEGGRVETQY
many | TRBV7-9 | ASSLGPGGPYEQY
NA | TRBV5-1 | ASSLGTLEETQY
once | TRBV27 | ASSSPDRVREQY
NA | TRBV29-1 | SVYVSTSYEQY
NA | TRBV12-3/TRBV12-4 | ASTTGIHEQY
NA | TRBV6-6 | ASSKGRKNTGELF
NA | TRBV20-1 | SARDAAGGPYEQY
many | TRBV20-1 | SASRDGAPDTQY
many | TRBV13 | ASSPQVFQETQY
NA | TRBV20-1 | SARDVRDTGELF
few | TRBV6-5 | ASSRTEGQLY
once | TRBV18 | ASSLRAGLAGSYEQY
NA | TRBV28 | ASSLPGHRGSEQY
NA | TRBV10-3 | AISLAGGPDNEQF